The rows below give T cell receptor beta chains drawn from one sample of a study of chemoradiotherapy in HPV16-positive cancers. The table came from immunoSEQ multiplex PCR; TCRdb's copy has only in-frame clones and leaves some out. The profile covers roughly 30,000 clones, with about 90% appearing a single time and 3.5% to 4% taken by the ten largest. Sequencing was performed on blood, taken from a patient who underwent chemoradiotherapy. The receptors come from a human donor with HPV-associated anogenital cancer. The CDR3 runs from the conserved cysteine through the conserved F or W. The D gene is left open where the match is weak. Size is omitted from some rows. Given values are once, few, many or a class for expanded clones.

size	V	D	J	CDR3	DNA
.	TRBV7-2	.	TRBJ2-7	CASSPGTRPYEQYF	TGTGCCAGCAGCCCCGGGACTCGCCCCTACGAGCAGTACTTC
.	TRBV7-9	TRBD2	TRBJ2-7	CASSSLAGTTYEQYF	TGTGCCAGCAGCTCACTAGCGGGGACCACCTACGAGCAGTACTTC
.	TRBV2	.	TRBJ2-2	CASRGQGNTGELFF	TGTGCCAGCAGAGGCCAGGGGAACACCGGGGAGCTGTTTTTT
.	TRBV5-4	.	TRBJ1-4	CASSLGGSEKLFF	TGTGCCAGCAGCTTGGGGGGGAGCGAAAAACTGTTTTTT
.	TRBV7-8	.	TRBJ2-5	CASSPAAQYF	TGTGCCAGCAGCCCGGCGGCCCAGTACTTC
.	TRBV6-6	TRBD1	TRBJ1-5	CASTHNRGYGNQPQHF	TGTGCCAGCACCCACAACAGGGGGTATGGCAATCAGCCCCAGCATTTT
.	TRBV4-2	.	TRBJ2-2	CASSQDEGGSGELFF	TGTGCCAGCAGCCAAGATGAAGGAGGATCCGGGGAGCTGTTTTTT
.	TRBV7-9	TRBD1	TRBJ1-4	CASSLGTGDEKLFF	TGTGCCAGCAGCTTAGGGACAGGGGATGAAAAACTGTTTTTT
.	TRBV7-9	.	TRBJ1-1	CAILPDGWNTEAFF	TGTGCCATTCTACCAGACGGTTGGAACACTGAAGCTTTCTTT
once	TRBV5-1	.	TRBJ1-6	CASSSEGDNSPLHF	TGCGCCAGCAGCTCCGAGGGGGATAATTCACCCCTCCACTTT
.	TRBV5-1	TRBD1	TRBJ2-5	CASRTGGETQYF	TGCGCCAGCAGGACAGGGGGGGAGACCCAGTACTTC
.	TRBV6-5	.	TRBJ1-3	CASSYHSGYSGNTIYF	TGTGCCAGCAGTTACCACTCTGGGTACTCTGGAAACACCATATATTTT
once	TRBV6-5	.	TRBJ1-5	CASSYSSGDDQPQHF	TGTGCCAGCAGTTACTCGAGCGGGGACGATCAGCCCCAGCATTTT
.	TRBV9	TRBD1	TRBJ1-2	CASSVGTGHDGYTF	TGTGCCAGCAGCGTAGGGACAGGCCATGATGGCTACACCTTC
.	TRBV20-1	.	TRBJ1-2	CSAYLRGYTF	TGCAGTGCTTACCTCAGGGGCTACACCTTC
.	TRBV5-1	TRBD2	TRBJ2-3	CASSRSGTSTDTQYF	TGCGCCAGCAGCCGTAGCGGGACAAGCACAGATACGCAGTATTTT
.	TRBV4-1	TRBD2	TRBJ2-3	CASSRAGGPTDTQYF	TGCGCCAGCAGCCGGGCGGGGGGGCCGACAGATACGCAGTATTTT
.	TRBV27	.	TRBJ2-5	CASSPSIRRETQYF	TGTGCCAGCAGTCCATCTATACGCCGAGAGACCCAGTACTTC
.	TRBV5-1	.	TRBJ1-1	CASSSERGWNTEAFF	TGCGCCAGCAGCTCCGAACGAGGCTGGAACACTGAAGCTTTCTTT
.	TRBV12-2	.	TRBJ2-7	CASRLFFRTGFYEQYF	TGTGCAAGTCGCTTATTCTTCCGGACAGGGTTTTACGAGCAGTACTTC
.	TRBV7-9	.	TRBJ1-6	CASTKGGDNSPLHF	TGTGCCAGTACCAAAGGGGGAGATAATTCACCCCTCCACTTT
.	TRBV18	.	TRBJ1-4	CASSTTGREKLFF	TGTGCCAGCTCTACAACGGGCAGGGAAAAACTGTTTTTT
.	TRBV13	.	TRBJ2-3	CASGSQGTDTQYF	TGTGCCAGCGGGTCACAGGGCACAGATACGCAGTATTTT
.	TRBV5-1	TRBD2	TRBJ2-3	CASSLVRTSGGDTDTQYF	TGCGCCAGCAGCTTGGTGCGGACTAGCGGGGGGGACACAGATACGCAGTATTTT
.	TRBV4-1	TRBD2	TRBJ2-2	CASSSRVAGGTGELFF	TGCGCCAGCAGCTCCCGGGTAGCGGGGGGGACCGGGGAGCTGTTTTTT
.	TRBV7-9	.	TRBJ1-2	CASSFTANYGYTF	TGTGCCAGCAGCTTTACGGCTAACTATGGCTACACCTTC
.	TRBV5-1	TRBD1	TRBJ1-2	CASSSTAPGTGHGYTF	TGCGCCAGCAGCTCTACCGCCCCCGGGACAGGGCATGGCTACACCTTC
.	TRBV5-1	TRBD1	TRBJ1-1	CASSLTGTGSNTEAFF	TGCGCCAGCAGCTTGACCGGGACAGGGTCGAACACTGAAGCTTTCTTT
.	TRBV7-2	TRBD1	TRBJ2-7	CASSKGDRGPLEQYF	TGTGCCAGCAGCAAGGGGGACAGGGGGCCTCTCGAGCAGTACTTC
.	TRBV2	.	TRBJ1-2	CASSEEAPFYGYTF	TGTGCCAGCAGTGAAGAGGCTCCGTTCTATGGCTACACCTTC
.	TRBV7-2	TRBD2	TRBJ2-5	CASSTGTSGLQETQYF	TGTGCCAGCAGCACCGGGACTAGCGGATTACAAGAGACCCAGTACTTC
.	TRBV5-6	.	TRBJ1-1	CASSRRQAYTEAFF	TGTGCCAGCAGCCGGCGGCAGGCCTACACTGAAGCTTTCTTT
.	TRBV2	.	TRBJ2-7	CASSVRLANQQYF	TGTGCCAGCAGTGTAAGGCTAGCGAACCAGCAGTACTTC
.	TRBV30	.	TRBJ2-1	CAWVSAGAPSSYNEQFF	TGTGCCTGGGTCTCGGCGGGGGCGCCGAGCTCCTACAATGAGCAGTTCTTC
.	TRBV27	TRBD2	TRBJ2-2	CASRRTSGASLWGTGELFF	TGTGCCAGCAGGCGGACTAGCGGGGCGAGCCTTTGGGGCACCGGGGAGCTGTTTTTT
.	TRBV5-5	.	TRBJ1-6	CASSLGPGEKYNSPLHF	TGTGCCAGCAGCTTGGGCCCCGGGGAGAAGTATAATTCACCCCTCCACTTT
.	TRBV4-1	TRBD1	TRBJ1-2	CASSQGPLIIQGDYGYTF	TGCGCCAGCAGCCAAGGTCCTCTCATTATACAGGGGGACTATGGCTACACCTTC
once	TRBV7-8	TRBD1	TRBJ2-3	CASSLGTANTDTQYF	TGTGCCAGCAGCCTAGGGACAGCCAACACAGATACGCAGTATTTT
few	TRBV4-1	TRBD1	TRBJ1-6	CASSQTGQADSPLHF	TGCGCCAGCAGCCAGACGGGACAGGCGGATTCACCCCTCCACTTT